This note documents a single T cell receptor (beta chain) sequence. As yet, its antigen is unknown. The method was immunoSEQ multiplex PCR; TCRdb's version includes in-frame clones alone and lacks a portion of them. In the table there are about 36,000 clones, roughly 85% of which are singletons. This sample is part of a study of T cells in localized non-small cell lung cancer. General study points: Uninvolved nearby lung showed the greatest T cell clonality, exceeding that found in tumor. Across samples, adjacent lung featured a median around 56 of the top 100 tumor clones.

The ends were cut back, 3 bases at V and 3 bases at J, with 15 bases in the middle. The germline V gene encodes CDR1 MGHRA and CDR2 YSYEKL. This CDR3 comprises 15 residues. This specimen was peripheral blood, taken before any cancer treatment. The sequence came from a woman aged 35 to 75 with stage I lung adenocarcinoma. The gene calls are TRBV4-1 and TRBJ2-7; possible D gene TRBD1, 6 bases. Here the CDR3 reads CASSHEDRRNYEQYF. CDR3 in DNA: TGCGCCAGCAGCCACGAGGACAGAAGGAACTACGAGCAGTACTTC.